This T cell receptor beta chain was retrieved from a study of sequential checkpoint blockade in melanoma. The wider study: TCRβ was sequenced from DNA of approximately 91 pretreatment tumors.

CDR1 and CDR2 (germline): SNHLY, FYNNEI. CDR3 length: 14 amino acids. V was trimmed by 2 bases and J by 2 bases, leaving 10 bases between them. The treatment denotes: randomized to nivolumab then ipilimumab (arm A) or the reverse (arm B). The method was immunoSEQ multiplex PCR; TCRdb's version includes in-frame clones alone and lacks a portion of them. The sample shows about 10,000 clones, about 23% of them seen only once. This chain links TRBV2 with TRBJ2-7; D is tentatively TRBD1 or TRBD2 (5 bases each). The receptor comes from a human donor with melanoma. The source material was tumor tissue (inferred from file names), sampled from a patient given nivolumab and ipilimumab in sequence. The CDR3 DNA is TGTGCCAGCAGTGAAATTTCGGGGCCCTACGAGCAGTACTTC. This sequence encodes CASSEISGPYEQYF.